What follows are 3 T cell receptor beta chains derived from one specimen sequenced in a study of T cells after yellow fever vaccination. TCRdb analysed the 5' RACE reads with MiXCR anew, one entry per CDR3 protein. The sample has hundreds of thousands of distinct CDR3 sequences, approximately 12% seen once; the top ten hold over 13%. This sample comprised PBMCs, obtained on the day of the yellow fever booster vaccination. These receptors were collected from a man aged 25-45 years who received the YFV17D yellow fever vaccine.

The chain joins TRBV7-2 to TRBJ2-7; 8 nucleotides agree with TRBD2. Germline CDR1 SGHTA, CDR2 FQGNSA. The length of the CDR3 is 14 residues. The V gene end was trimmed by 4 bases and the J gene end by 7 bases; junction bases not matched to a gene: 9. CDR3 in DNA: TGTGCCAGCAGCTCCATAGCGGGACCGGGGGAGCAGTACTTC. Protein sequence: CASSSIAGPGEQYF.

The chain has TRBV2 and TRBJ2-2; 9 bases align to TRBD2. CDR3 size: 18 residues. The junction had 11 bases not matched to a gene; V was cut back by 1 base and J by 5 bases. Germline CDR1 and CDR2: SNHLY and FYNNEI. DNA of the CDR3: TGTGCCAGCAGTGAAGTAGTAACTAGCGGGCCTAGGACCGGGGAGCTGTTTTTT. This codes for CASSEVVTSGPRTGELFF.

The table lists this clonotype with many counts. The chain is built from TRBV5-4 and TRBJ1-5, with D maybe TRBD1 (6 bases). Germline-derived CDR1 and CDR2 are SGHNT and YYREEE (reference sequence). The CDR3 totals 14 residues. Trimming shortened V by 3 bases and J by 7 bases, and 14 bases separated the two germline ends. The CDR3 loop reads CASSSDAQGQPQHF. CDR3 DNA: TGTGCCAGCAGCTCCGACGCACAGGGCCAGCCCCAGCATTTT. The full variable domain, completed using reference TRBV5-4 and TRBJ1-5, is ETGVTQSPTHLIKTRGQQVTLRCSSQSGHNTVSWYQQALGQGPQFIFQYYREEENGRGNFPPRFSGLQFPNYSSELNVNALELDDSALYLCASSSDAQGQPQHFGDGTRLSIL.